This T cell receptor (beta chain) originates from a study of cytomegalovirus exposure and HLA in healthy donors. Notes on the study in general: Among TCR sequences, most were rare, though some public TCRs appeared in many donors.

Sequencing was performed with immunoSEQ multiplex PCR; in TCRdb, only in-frame clones are kept and a portion is missing. The sample has some 350,000 clones, approximately 90% seen once. Germline trimming cut 4 bases from V and 0 bases from J; bases unmatched to any gene: 4. The V gene's germline CDR1 is MNHNS and CDR2 SASEGT. The length of the CDR3 is 17 residues. In its sample, this clone was seen once. Antigen: not known. The chain carries TRBV6-1 and TRBJ2-3; 13 bases align to TRBD2. The material sequenced was PBMCs. The receptor's source is a woman in her 30s in good health and CMV-seropositive. CDR3 coding DNA: TGTGCCAGCAGTGTGACTAGCGGGGGGATTAGCACAGATACGCAGTATTTT. This encodes CASSVTSGGISTDTQYF.